The 26 T cell receptor beta chains presented below share a single source sample, sequenced in a study of blood T cell repertoires in COVID-19. The table came from immunoSEQ multiplex PCR; TCRdb's copy has only in-frame clones and leaves some out. The table lists over 60,000 clones, roughly 80% of them singletons. The sample taken for sequencing was peripheral blood. Every receptor here comes from a man at least 80 years old with active COVID-19.

The chain recombines TRBV5-1 with TRBJ1-1, with D uncertain. The CDR3 totals 15 residues. Germline V gene data show CDR1 as SGHRS and CDR2 as YFSETQ. With 0 bases removed from V and 0 bases from J, the gap between germline ends came to 9 bases. CDR3 sequence: CASSLGGNMNTEAFF. The CDR3 DNA follows: TGCGCCAGCAGCTTGGGAGGTAACATGAACACTGAAGCTTTCTTT. Combining the CDR3 with reference TRBV5-1 and TRBJ1-1 gives the whole variable domain KAGVTQTPRYLIKTRGQQVTLSCSPISGHRSVSWYQQTPGQGLQFLFEYFSETQRNKGNFPGRFSGRQFSNSRSEMNVSTLELGDSALYLCASSLGGNMNTEAFFGQGTRLTVV.

The chain links TRBV6-6 to TRBJ2-7; no clear D. Trimming pared 4 bases from V and 3 bases from J, leaving 16 bases between. This CDR3 contains 15 residues. Germline loops: CDR1 MNHNY, CDR2 SVGAGI (reference sequence). This chain's CDR3 is CASSSPAASNYEQYF. CDR3 coding DNA: TGTGCCAGCAGTTCCCCCGCGGCATCGAACTACGAGCAGTACTTC.

The V call is TRBV28, the J call TRBJ2-3; 9 nucleotides agree with TRBD2. With V trimmed by 6 bases and J by 3 bases, 10 bases remained unmatched. The CDR3 extends over 16 amino acids. Per the germline V gene, CDR1 is MDHEN and CDR2 is SYDVKM. In nucleotides, the CDR3 is TGTGCCAGCAGCTTAAACGCGGGACTAGCAACAGATACGCAGTATTTT. Amino acid sequence: CASSLNAGLATDTQYF. Drawing the rest from reference TRBV28 and TRBJ2-3, the complete variable domain is DVKVTQSSRYLVKRTGEKVFLECVQDMDHENMFWYRQDPGLGLRLIYFSYDVKMKEKGDIPEGYSVSREKKERFSLILESASTNQTSMYLCASSLNAGLATDTQYFGPGTRLTVL.

The V and J genes are TRBV7-2 and TRBJ2-3, with 7 positions matching TRBD2. This CDR3 has 17 residues. Germline CDR1 SGHTA, CDR2 FQGNSA. Trimming removed 7 bases from V and 6 bases from J; junction bases left unmatched: 19. The CDR3 region is CASTSPGSSGKRDTQYF. In DNA form, the CDR3 reads TGTGCCAGCACCAGCCCTGGGTCTAGCGGCAAGAGGGATACGCAGTATTTT. The variable domain in full, with the rest retrieved from reference TRBV7-2 and TRBJ2-3, is GAGVSQSPSNKVTEKGKDVELRCDPISGHTALYWYRQSLGQGLEFLIYFQGNSAPDKSGLPSDRFSAERTGGSVSTLTIQRTQQEDSAVYLCASTSPGSSGKRDTQYFGPGTRLTVL.

The chain is built from TRBV5-4 and TRBJ2-7, with TRBD2 matching over 14 bases. The V segment lost 6 bases and the J segment 4 bases; nucleotides outside the gene matches: 9. The CDR3 is made up of 16 amino acids. Germline values: CDR1 SGHNT, CDR2 YYREEE (reference sequence). CDR3 DNA sequence: TGTGCCAGCACCAGGACCGGGACTAGCGGGAGATACGAGCAGTACTTC. This codes for CASTRTGTSGRYEQYF. Using reference TRBV5-4 and TRBJ2-7 for the parts outside the CDR3, the full variable domain is ETGVTQSPTHLIKTRGQQVTLRCSSQSGHNTVSWYQQALGQGPQFIFQYYREEENGRGNFPPRFSGLQFPNYSSELNVNALELDDSALYLCASTRTGTSGRYEQYFGPGTRLTVT.

The genes are TRBV24-1 and TRBJ2-7; TRBD1 might be the D (6 bases). The germline gives CDR1 KGHDR, CDR2 SFDVKD. The germline V and J ends were trimmed by 4 bases and 9 bases, with 15 bases remaining between them. The CDR3 is 13 residues long. CDR3 sequence (DNA): TGTGCCACCAGTGACCTCGACAGGTCCGGGCAGTACTTC. Protein: CATSDLDRSGQYF.

The chain is built from TRBV6-1 and TRBJ1-1; D is perhaps TRBD1 (5 bases). The CDR3 covers 16 residues. Germline V lookup: CDR1 MNHNS, CDR2 SASEGT. Trimming cost V 0 bases and J 0 bases, with 11 bases left between them. DNA for the CDR3: TGTGCCAGCAGTGAAGCCCAGGGACTGATGAACACTGAAGCTTTCTTT. Its translation is CASSEAQGLMNTEAFF.

This clone was seen a handful of times. The chain recombines TRBV27 with TRBJ2-7; D gene ambiguous. Germline CDR1 is MNHEY and CDR2 is SMNVEV (reference sequence). The V end lost 3 bases, the J end lost 2 bases, and 11 bases lay between the germline ends. CDR3 size: 14 residues. CDR3 protein: CASSFTDGTYEQYF. The CDR3 DNA is TGTGCCAGCAGTTTTACAGACGGCACCTACGAGCAGTACTTC.

J is TRBJ1-2 and V is TRBV3-1 (or the pseudogene TRBV3-2), with 9 bases aligning to TRBD1. Germline loops: CDR1 LGHDT, CDR2 YNNKEL (reference sequence). The length of the CDR3 is 12 residues. CDR3 DNA sequence: TGTGCAGTCGGGACAGGGTATAATGGCTACACCTTC. Amino acids: CAVGTGYNGYTF.

The chain is built from TRBV7-9 and TRBJ1-2, with D unclear. The CDR3 spans 13 residues. Trimming removed 2 bases at V and 2 bases at J, with 6 bases between. Germline loops: CDR1 SEHNR, CDR2 FQNEAQ (reference sequence). The CDR3 coding sequence is TGTGCCAGCAGCTTACACGGGAACTATGGCTACACCTTC. It codes for CASSLHGNYGYTF.

The V gene is TRBV5-8, the J gene TRBJ1-5; D not resolved. This CDR3 has 13 amino acids. Germline V CDR1 and CDR2: SGHTS, YDEGEE. V was trimmed by 6 bases and J by 2 bases, leaving 9 bases between them. DNA of the CDR3: TGTGCCAGCACCCAGATGGGCAATCAGCCCCAGCATTTT. This translates into CASTQMGNQPQHF.

J is TRBJ1-2 and V is TRBV12-5, with 7 bases that match TRBD1. CDR3 length: 13 amino acids. Germline CDR1 LGHNT, CDR2 FRNRAP. The trim removed 3 bases at V and 6 bases at J, leaving 4 bases unmatched. This CDR3 is CASGLPTGNGYTF. CDR3 bases: TGTGCTAGTGGTTTACCGACAGGGAATGGCTACACCTTC.

This chain joins TRBV7-9 and TRBJ1-4; tentatively, D is TRBD1 (6 bases). The CDR3 is 17 residues long. Germline-derived CDR1 and CDR2 are SEHNR and FQNEAQ (reference sequence). Trimming removed 5 bases at V and 3 bases at J, with 19 bases between. The CDR3 is CASSRGHGDRSNEKLFF. CDR3 in DNA: TGTGCCAGCAGCCGGGGACACGGAGACAGGTCTAATGAAAAACTGTTTTTT.

V gene TRBV5-6 combines with J gene TRBJ2-7, with 7 bases aligning to TRBD2. The CDR3 covers 14 residues. CDR1 is SGHDT and CDR2 is YYEEEE in the germline V gene. With V trimmed by 1 base and J by 2 bases, 3 bases remained unmatched. The CDR3 sequence: CASSLNGGTYEQYF. The CDR3 nucleotides read TGTGCCAGCAGCTTGAACGGGGGGACCTACGAGCAGTACTTC.

The chain carries TRBV24-1 and TRBJ2-1; 11 nucleotides agree with TRBD2. Germline loops: CDR1 KGHDR, CDR2 SFDVKD. J lost 7 bases, V lost 2 bases, and 9 bases had no gene match. This CDR3 spans 17 amino acids. This CDR3 is CATSDSGTSGRLNEQFF. Written as DNA, the CDR3 is TGTGCCACCAGTGATTCCGGAACTAGCGGGAGACTTAATGAGCAGTTCTTC.

V gene TRBV2 combines with J gene TRBJ2-2; 10 nucleotides line up with TRBD2. Trimming took 7 bases from V and 7 from J; bases not matched to a gene: 18. Germline V CDR1 and CDR2: SNHLY, FYNNEI. This CDR3 comprises 18 residues. As DNA, the CDR3 is TGTGCCAGCAACCCCACCAGGGTAGCGGGGGGTTCCTACGGGGAGCTGTTTTTT. Its protein product is CASNPTRVAGGSYGELFF.

This clone is a singleton in its sample. The chain has TRBV5-4 and TRBJ2-3; weak D call: TRBD1 (6 bases). CDR3 length: 16 amino acids. V was trimmed by 0 bases and J by 2 bases, leaving 13 bases between them. Germline V gene lookup returns CDR1 SGHNT and CDR2 YYREEE (reference sequence). The CDR3 reads CASSLANRENTDTQYF. The DNA of the CDR3 is TGTGCCAGCAGCTTGGCCAACAGGGAAAACACAGATACGCAGTATTTT.

The J gene is TRBJ1-3, the V gene TRBV9; 8 nucleotides align to TRBD1. The trim removed 1 base at V and 3 bases at J, leaving 3 bases unmatched. The germline V gene encodes CDR1 SGDLS and CDR2 YYNGEE. The CDR3 consists of 15 residues. CDR3: CASSVTTGGGNTIYF. CDR3 bases: TGTGCCAGCAGCGTAACAACAGGGGGTGGAAACACCATATATTTT.

This clone was counted once. The chain combines TRBV6-2 or TRBV6-3 with TRBJ1-5; 9 bases fit TRBD1. Germline V CDR1 and CDR2: MNHEY, SVGEGT. Unmatched junction bases numbered 9, after V lost 6 bases and J lost 3 bases. This CDR3 contains 16 residues. The CDR3 sequence is CASSPSTGGSNQPQHF. The CDR3 DNA sequence: TGTGCCAGCAGCCCTTCGACAGGGGGTTCCAATCAGCCCCAGCATTTT.

This clone was counted once. The chain has TRBV4-3 and TRBJ2-5; 8 nucleotides line up with TRBD1. CDR1 and CDR2 (germline): LGHNA, YSLEER. Unmatched junction bases numbered 2, after V lost 2 bases and J lost 0 bases. This CDR3 has 15 residues. The CDR3 DNA is TGCGCCAGCAGCCAATGGGGACAGGACCAAGAGACCCAGTACTTC. Protein product: CASSQWGQDQETQYF.

The chain joins TRBV5-8 to TRBJ1-4, with D maybe TRBD1 (6 bases). The germline V gene has CDR1 SGHTS and CDR2 YDEGEE. This CDR3 is built from 17 residues. Trimming shortened V by 4 bases and J by 2 bases, and 18 bases separated the two germline ends. The CDR3, as DNA: TGTGCCAGCAGCGGGGGCCCGCATGCGCAGACTAATGAAAAACTGTTTTTT. It yields the protein CASSGGPHAQTNEKLFF.

V usage is TRBV10-1 and J usage is TRBJ2-6; 8 bases are shared with TRBD2. The V segment lost 7 bases and the J segment 0 bases; nucleotides outside the gene matches: 11. Per the germline V gene, CDR1 is WNHNN and CDR2 is SYGVQD (reference sequence). This CDR3 has 18 residues. CDR3: CASTPRGGAGSGANVLTF. The DNA for the CDR3 is TGCGCCAGCACCCCCCGGGGGGGGGCGGGCTCTGGGGCCAACGTCCTGACTTTC.

The CDR3 DNA follows: TGTGCCAGCAGCGCGAACAGGGTTGGCACCGGGGAGCTGTTTTTT. It encodes CASSANRVGTGELFF. The chain carries TRBV7-2 and TRBJ2-2; weak D call: TRBD1 (6 bases). The CDR3 consists of 15 residues. V lost 5 bases to trimming and J lost 4 bases, with 14 bases between them. The germline CDR1 and CDR2 sequences are SGHTA and FQGNSA. The full variable domain, its missing parts supplied by reference TRBV7-2 and TRBJ2-2, is GAGVSQSPSNKVTEKGKDVELRCDPISGHTALYWYRQSLGQGLEFLIYFQGNSAPDKSGLPSDRFSAERTGGSVSTLTIQRTQQEDSAVYLCASSANRVGTGELFFGEGSRLTVL.

The CDR3 here is CASIPGEGVNSPLHF. The DNA for the CDR3 is TGTGCCAGCATTCCAGGGGAAGGGGTCAATTCACCCCTCCACTTT. This chain uses TRBV28 with TRBJ1-6; perhaps TRBD1 as D (6 bases). This CDR3 is 15 amino acids long. From germline, CDR1 is MDHEN and CDR2 SYDVKM. V lost 7 bases and J lost 7, with 17 bases in between.

This clone was seen more than once but under ten times. The rearrangement uses TRBV7-9 and TRBJ1-1; D remains ambiguous. The CDR3 consists of 12 residues. V was cut by 5 bases and J by 8 bases, with 12 bases left in between. Germline V gene sequence: CDR1 SEHNR, CDR2 FQNEAQ (reference sequence). Here the CDR3 reads CASSIRWAEAFF. CDR3 sequence (DNA): TGTGCCAGCAGCATCCGGTGGGCGGAAGCTTTCTTT.

The rearrangement joins TRBV7-3 to TRBJ2-1; 8 positions agree with TRBD2. The CDR3 spans 15 residues. In germline, CDR1 is SGHTA, CDR2 FQGTGA. With V trimmed by 1 base and J by 6 bases, 5 bases remained unmatched. This CDR3 reads CASSLNGRAGNEQFF. Here the CDR3 DNA reads TGTGCCAGCAGCTTAAACGGGAGGGCTGGCAATGAGCAGTTCTTC. Drawing the rest from reference TRBV7-3 and TRBJ2-1, the complete variable domain is GAGVSQTPSNKVTEKGKYVELRCDPISGHTALYWYRQSLGQGPEFLIYFQGTGAADDSGLPNDRFFAVRPEGSVSTLKIQRTERGDSAVYLCASSLNGRAGNEQFFGPGTRLTVL.